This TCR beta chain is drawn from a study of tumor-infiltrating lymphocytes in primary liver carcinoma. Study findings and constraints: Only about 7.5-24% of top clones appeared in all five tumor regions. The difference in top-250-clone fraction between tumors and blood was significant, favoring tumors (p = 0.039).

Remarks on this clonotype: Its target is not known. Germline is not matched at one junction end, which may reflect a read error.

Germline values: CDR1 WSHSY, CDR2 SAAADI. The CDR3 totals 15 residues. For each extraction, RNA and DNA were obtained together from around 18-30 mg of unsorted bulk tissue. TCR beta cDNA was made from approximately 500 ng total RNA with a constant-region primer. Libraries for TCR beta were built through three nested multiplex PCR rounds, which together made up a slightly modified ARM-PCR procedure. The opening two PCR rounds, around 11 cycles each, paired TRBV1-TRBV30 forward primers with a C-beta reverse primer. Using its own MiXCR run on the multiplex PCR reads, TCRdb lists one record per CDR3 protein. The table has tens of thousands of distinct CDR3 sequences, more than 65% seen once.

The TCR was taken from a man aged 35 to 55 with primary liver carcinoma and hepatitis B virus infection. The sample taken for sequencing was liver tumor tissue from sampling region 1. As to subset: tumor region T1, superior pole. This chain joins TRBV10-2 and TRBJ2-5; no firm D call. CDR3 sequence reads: CASIEDGPIQETQYF. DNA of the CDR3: TGCGCCAGCATTGAGGATGGACCTATCCAAGAGACCCAGTACTTC.